The present TCR beta chain was sequenced within a study of blood T cell repertoires in COVID-19. The wider study: Sample material is recorded as cDNA or gDNA derived from T cells, B-cell-depleted T cells, or PBMCs.

J was trimmed by 8 bases and V by 6 bases; bases with no gene match: 14. In germline, CDR1 is MNHNY, CDR2 SVGAGI (reference sequence). This CDR3 comprises 16 residues. This study enrolled people aged about 18 to 100 from approximately 24 US geographic areas. Participant reports of clinical history set cohort assignment. Sequencing used immunoSEQ multiplex PCR; TCRdb keeps in-frame clones, though not all of them. The top ten hold about 1.2% of the sample, which has approximately 220,000 clones, 70% to 90% seen once. Specimen: PBMCs or T cells enriched from blood (not recorded which). V and J are TRBV6-6 and TRBJ1-4, with 8 bases that match TRBD1. The sequence was obtained from a man aged 25 to 40 who had recovered from COVID-19. Here the CDR3 DNA reads TGTGCCAGCAGCTACCCCGGAGGACAGGGTGGGGAAAAACTGTTTTTT. This sequence encodes CASSYPGGQGGEKLFF.